Below are 23 T cell receptor beta chains sequenced from a single sample in a study of metastatic and nonmetastatic thyroid tumors. No treatment of any kind had been given to any patient before thyroid surgery. TCRdb reprocessed the PCR reads using MiXCR. The table records roughly 48,000 clones, roughly a sixth of them present only once. Sequencing used blood. The source of these receptors is a female donor with papillary thyroid cancer or a benign thyroid nodule (not recorded which). Some clones in this sample may be carry-over from other donors' samples.

This clone occurred a few times. The chain has TRBV6-1 and TRBJ2-7; D tentatively reads TRBD1 or TRBD2 (5 bases each). V was clipped by 8 bases and J by 4 bases, with 18 bases between them. CDR1 and CDR2 from the germline V gene are MNHNS and SASEGT. CDR3 length equals 14 residues. CDR3: CASLRDGTIYEQYV. The CDR3 nucleotides are TGTGCCAGCCTCCGGGACGGGACCATTTACGAGCAGTACGTC.

This clone was detected ten times or more. The junction shows a germline mismatch at one end, possibly a read error. Distinct nucleotide sequences in the sample also encode this CDR3. This chain connects TRBV20-1 to TRBJ2-7, with 8 bases aligning to TRBD2. Germline CDR1 reads DFQATT; CDR2 reads SNEGSKA (reference sequence). CDR3 length: 9 amino acids. In nucleotides, the CDR3 is TGCAGTGCTGGGGGGCTAGCGGGCTTC. Its protein product is CSAGGLAGF.

Comment on this clone: The sample holds other DNA sequences that translate to the same CDR3. The chain carries TRBV6-1 and TRBJ2-7; D call uncertain. Trimming pared 1 base from V and 2 bases from J, leaving 12 bases between. The CDR3 sequence is 15 residues long. Germline CDR1 reads MNHNS; CDR2 reads SASEGT. The CDR3 loop is CASSEEPSGTYEQYF. CDR3 DNA sequence: TGTGCCAGCAGTGAAGAGCCTAGTGGGACCTACGAGCAGTACTTC.

By sample share, this clone is medium-sized. J is TRBJ2-7 and V is TRBV27, with 9 nucleotides matching TRBD1. Per the germline V gene, CDR1 is MNHEY and CDR2 is SMNVEV (reference sequence). Trimming cost V 5 bases and J 4 bases; bases outside gene matches: 9. This CDR3 is built from 15 residues. In nucleotides, the CDR3 is TGTGCCAGCAGTCACACCGGGACAGGGAGTTACGAGCAGTACTTC. As protein: CASSHTGTGSYEQYF.

This clone showed up many times. The chain carries TRBV19 and TRBJ1-1; D remains unclear. Trimming shortened V by 6 bases and J by 0 bases, and 8 bases separated the two germline ends. The CDR3 has 13 amino acids. Germline CDR1 is LNHDA and CDR2 is SQIVND (reference sequence). The CDR3 nucleotides are TGTGCCAGTAGGCTGAACTTGAACACTGAAGCTTTCTTT. It specifies CASRLNLNTEAFF.

This clone was detected ten times or more. The chain carries TRBV7-9 and TRBJ2-7; TRBD1 aligns across 8 bases. Germline V CDR1 and CDR2: SEHNR, FQNEAQ (reference sequence). The CDR3 consists of 14 residues. Unmatched junction bases numbered 5, after V lost 4 bases and J lost 3 bases. CDR3 DNA sequence: TGTGCCAGCAGCTCCGGACAGGGCCTCTACGAGCAGTACTTC. It codes for CASSSGQGLYEQYF.

This clone was picked up many times. The V and J genes are TRBV14 and TRBJ1-6; 7 nucleotides align to TRBD1. There are 16 residues in the CDR3. V gave up 0 bases and J gave up 9 bases; unmatched junction bases: 8. Germline CDR1 and CDR2: SGHDN and FVKESK. CDR3 DNA sequence: TGTGCCAGCAGCCAAGATCAGAGACAGGGTGGTTCACCCCTCCACTTT. Protein: CASSQDQRQGGSPLHF.

This clone qualifies as medium-sized. The chain couples TRBV20-1 to TRBJ1-1, with TRBD1 matching 7 bases. J lost 6 bases, V lost 7 bases, and 11 bases had no gene match. Germline V gene sequence: CDR1 DFQATT, CDR2 SNEGSKA (reference sequence). This CDR3 comprises 13 residues. The CDR3 nucleotides read TGCAGTGTTCCGGACAGGCTAAGGTCTGAAGCTTTCTTT. Translation: CSVPDRLRSEAFF.

Note on this clone: One end of the junction is discordant with germline, which a read error may explain. The identical CDR3 is also encoded by other nucleotide sequences in the sample. The chain carries TRBV28 and TRBJ2-7; no definite D call. This CDR3 is 12 amino acids long. Per the germline V gene, CDR1 is MDHEN and CDR2 is SYDVKM. CDR3 nucleotides: TGCGTCAGCAGTTTTTTTGGTTACGAGCAGTACTTC. It specifies CVSSFFGYEQYF.

This clone was counted between two and nine times. This chain uses TRBV6-1 with TRBJ1-2, with 8 nucleotides matching TRBD1. The CDR3 sequence is 14 residues long. V gave up 6 bases and J gave up 2 bases; unmatched junction bases: 5. The germline gives CDR1 MNHNS, CDR2 SASEGT. The CDR3 here is CASRPGQENYGYTF. The DNA of the CDR3 is TGTGCCAGCAGACCGGGACAGGAAAACTATGGCTACACCTTC.

This clone was seen a few times. The chain is built from TRBV6-1 and TRBJ1-1, with D tentatively TRBD1 (5 bases). The germline CDR1 and CDR2 sequences are MNHNS and SASEGT. This CDR3 is 12 amino acids long. The V gene lost 6 bases and the J gene lost 6 bases, with 11 bases spanning the gap. The CDR3 DNA is TGTGCCAGCAGCCCTCAGGGCCCTGAAGCTTTCTTT. It specifies CASSPQGPEAFF.

The chain joins TRBV30 to TRBJ2-3; no clear D gene. This CDR3 comprises 11 residues. V lost 3 bases, J lost 10 bases, and 11 bases lay in between. Germline loops: CDR1 GTSNPN, CDR2 SVGIG (reference sequence). The CDR3 region is CAWSVLDAQYF. DNA of the CDR3: TGTGCCTGGAGCGTACTTGATGCGCAGTATTTT.

This clone occurred many times. The DNA of the CDR3 is TGTGCCAGCAGCCAGATTAGGCAGGGACATGGCTACACCTTC. Translating gives CASSQIRQGHGYTF. The V call is TRBV28, the J call TRBJ1-2; D possibly corresponds to TRBD1 (5 bases). CDR1 is MDHEN and CDR2 is SYDVKM in the germline V gene. The CDR3 covers 14 residues. V shed 6 bases and J shed 6 bases, with 17 bases lying between them.

The sample holds many counts of this clone. The rearrangement uses TRBV20-1 and TRBJ2-5; 8 bases align to TRBD2. The CDR3 consists of 16 residues. The germline CDR1 and CDR2 sequences are DFQATT and SNEGSKA (reference sequence). V was pared by 0 bases and J by 1 base, with 7 bases of the junction left unmatched. For the CDR3, the DNA is TGCAGTGCTAGAGATCAGGTAGCGGGGACCCAAGAGACCCAGTACTTC. Amino acid sequence: CSARDQVAGTQETQYF.

This clone was counted many times. The chain links TRBV15 to TRBJ2-5; 7 nucleotides line up with TRBD2. This CDR3 comprises 17 residues. The V segment lost 3 bases and the J segment 5 bases; nucleotides outside the gene matches: 15. Germline V gene sequence: CDR1 LNHNV, CDR2 YYDKDF (reference sequence). The CDR3 DNA reads as TGTGCCACCAGCAGCAGCCGGGGGGACCCCGGAGGTGAGACCCAGTACTTC. Its protein product is CATSSSRGDPGGETQYF.

This clone was seen ten or more times. The chain uses TRBV20-1 and TRBJ1-1; no definite D call. The CDR3 is 15 amino acids. Per the germline V gene, CDR1 is DFQATT and CDR2 is SNEGSKA (reference sequence). Trimming shortened V by 0 bases and J by 1 base, and 12 bases separated the two germline ends. Written as DNA, the CDR3 is TGCAGTGCTAGAGATCTTGGGCGGGGGAACACTGAAGCTTTCTTT. It codes for CSARDLGRGNTEAFF.

This clone came up many times. V usage is TRBV6-5 and J usage is TRBJ2-1; D might be TRBD2 (6 bases). The germline CDR1 and CDR2 sequences are MNHEY and SVGAGI. The CDR3 contains 15 residues. Trimming took 0 bases from V and 2 from J, leaving 8 bases between them. This CDR3 is CASSYSEGTYNEQFF. The CDR3 bases are TGTGCCAGCAGTTACTCGGAGGGGACCTACAATGAGCAGTTCTTC.

Many counts were recorded for this clone. This rearrangement joins TRBV19 to TRBJ2-4; maybe TRBD2 (6 bases). V dropped 5 bases and J dropped 7 bases, with 24 bases sitting between them. This CDR3 region has 17 residues. Per germline, CDR1 LNHDA and CDR2 SQIVND (reference sequence). The CDR3 reads CASSPIGRGFLGNIQYF. DNA for the CDR3: TGTGCCAGTAGTCCTATAGGACGGGGGTTCCTGGGGAACATTCAGTACTTC.

For this clone: A much larger clone lies a single base off, so this may be a read error. The rearrangement joins TRBV14 to TRBJ1-1, with D unresolved. The CDR3 is 13 amino acids. The V end lost 0 bases, the J end lost 12 bases, and 14 bases lay between the germline ends. CDR1 is SGHDN, CDR2 FVKESK, per germline. The CDR3 DNA follows: TGTGCCAGCAGCCAAGATAGCCGGATGGCCTCTTTCTTT. Its protein product is CASSQDSRMASFF.

This clone was seen repeatedly, ten times or more. This chain uses TRBV5-1 with TRBJ2-7; D perhaps matches TRBD2 (5 bases). CDR1 is SGHRS and CDR2 is YFSETQ in the germline V gene. The V gene lost 6 bases and the J gene lost 4 bases, with 17 bases spanning the gap. The CDR3 loop spans 14 amino acids. The CDR3 DNA reads TGCGCCAGCAACCCCGGGGTTGGACCTTACGAGCAGTACTTC. This codes for CASNPGVGPYEQYF.

In regard to this clone: The junction does not match germline at one end; this may be a read error. The chain is built from TRBV30 and TRBJ1-1; 7 nucleotides match TRBD1. Germline-derived CDR1 and CDR2 are GTSNPN and SVGIG (reference sequence). This CDR3 comprises 15 residues. The DNA of the CDR3 is TGTGCCTGGAGTAGGGGAACCAGGGGGAACACCGAAGCTTTCTTT. Protein sequence: CAWSRGTRGNTEAFF.

This clone was detected many times. V gene TRBV28 combines with J gene TRBJ2-7; D is unresolved. CDR3 length: 14 amino acids. The germline V and J ends were trimmed by 5 bases and 2 bases, with 13 bases remaining between them. The germline CDR1 and CDR2 sequences are MDHEN and SYDVKM. The CDR3 DNA is TGTGCCAGCAGTATAGCTGGGGTTGCCTACGAGCAGTACTTC. This sequence encodes CASSIAGVAYEQYF.

This chain connects TRBV2 to TRBJ2-5, with 9 positions matching TRBD2. Germline CDR1 SNHLY, CDR2 FYNNEI. The CDR3 runs to 15 residues. V dropped 4 bases and J dropped 1; count of bases not matched to a gene: 4. This CDR3 reads CASSGLAGVQETQYF. CDR3 DNA: TGTGCCAGCAGTGGCTTAGCGGGGGTCCAAGAGACCCAGTACTTC.